What follows are 30 T cell receptor beta chains derived from one specimen sequenced in a study of CD8 T cells in ankylosing spondylitis. General study results and limits: Blood of patients with ankylosing spondylitis appeared to be characterized by a TCR beta motif of eight highly homologous variants.

TCRdb called the 5' RACE reads again in MiXCR, with one record for every CDR3 protein. The data show about 540,000 distinct CDR3 sequences, about 12% seen once. Their recognized antigens are unknown. Sample: blood, either unsorted or a sorted T cell fraction (not recorded which). The source is a male donor with ankylosing spondylitis.

This clonotype was counted between two and nine times. J is TRBJ2-4 and V is TRBV2, with TRBD2 matching 9 bases. Germline trimming cut 6 bases from V and 8 bases from J; bases unmatched to any gene: 8. The CDR3 spans 14 residues. Germline CDR1 is SNHLY and CDR2 is FYNNEI. The CDR3 is CASRDSGSRDIQYF. As DNA, the CDR3 is TGTGCCAGCAGGGATAGCGGGAGCCGGGACATTCAGTACTTC.

This clonotype was picked up a small number of times. At one boundary the junction diverges from the germline segment, which might be a read error. J is TRBJ1-2 and V is TRBV20-1, with D possibly matching TRBD1 (6 bases). This CDR3 comprises 12 residues. Germline lookup yields CDR1 DFQATT and CDR2 SNEGSKA (reference sequence). The CDR3 protein is CSPRQVQAGYTF. DNA of the CDR3: TGCAGTCCTAGACAGGTTCAGGCTGGCTACACCTTC.

This chain joins TRBV5-1 and TRBJ2-1; 8 nucleotides line up with TRBD2. The length of the CDR3 is 17 residues. Losses at the gene ends were 1 base for V and 8 bases for J; bases not matched to a gene: 14. Germline-derived CDR1 and CDR2 are SGHRS and YFSETQ. DNA for the CDR3: TGCGCCAGCAGCTTGATGGCTAGCGGGCGAGCATGGGATGAGCAGTTCTTC. Protein: CASSLMASGRAWDEQFF.

The rearrangement joins TRBV29-1 to TRBJ2-7; D might be TRBD2 (6 bases). Germline V gene data show CDR1 as SQVTM and CDR2 as ANQGSEA. The CDR3 has 11 amino acids. The V and J ends lost 7 bases and 8 bases respectively, with 15 bases between them. The CDR3 region is CSGTEGPQQYF. The CDR3 nucleotides read TGCAGCGGCACGGAGGGGCCACAGCAGTACTTC.

This clonotype was seen many times. The chain combines TRBV29-1 with TRBJ2-3; 11 nucleotides align to TRBD2. This CDR3 comprises 16 residues. Looked up from germline, CDR1 is SQVTM and CDR2 is ANQGSEA. V gave up 3 bases and J gave up 0 bases; unmatched junction bases: 5. The CDR3 nucleotides are TGCAGCGTTGATCCCGGGACTAGCGGCAGCACAGATACGCAGTATTTT. Its protein product is CSVDPGTSGSTDTQYF.

This clonotype occurred a few times. The chain carries TRBV11-1 and TRBJ2-1; TRBD2 agrees at 12 bases. The CDR3 totals 19 residues. Losses at the gene ends were 5 bases for V and 7 bases for J; bases not matched to a gene: 18. Germline CDR1 reads SGHAT; CDR2 reads FQDESV (reference sequence). Written as DNA, the CDR3 is TGTGCCAGCAGCCCTAACGCCCTAGCGGGAGGGATAGTTGGGAATGAGCAGTTCTTC. Protein: CASSPNALAGGIVGNEQFF.

Only a few counts were recorded for this clonotype. This chain joins TRBV12-3 or TRBV12-4 and TRBJ1-2; D perhaps matches TRBD1 (6 bases). The ends were cut back, 4 bases at V and 6 bases at J, with 9 bases in the middle. The CDR3 has 12 residues. The CDR3 protein is CASSYRVHGYTF. Written as DNA, the CDR3 is TGTGCCAGCAGTTACAGGGTACATGGCTACACCTTC.

This clonotype was seen a few times. The rearrangement joins TRBV9 to TRBJ2-3; 7 bases align to TRBD2. The CDR3 loop spans 15 amino acids. J was trimmed by 2 bases and V by 0 bases; bases with no gene match: 3. Looked up from germline, CDR1 is SGDLS and CDR2 is YYNGEE. CDR3: CASSVEAGLTDTQYF. The CDR3 DNA follows: TGTGCCAGCAGCGTAGAAGCGGGACTCACAGATACGCAGTATTTT.

This clonotype occurred a few times. This sequence joins TRBV7-9 and TRBJ1-2; 9 bases are shared with TRBD1. There are 16 residues in the CDR3. The V and J ends lost 2 bases and 5 bases, in that order; junction bases with no gene match: 9. Germline lookup yields CDR1 SEHNR and CDR2 FQNEAQ (reference sequence). The CDR3 DNA reads as TGTGCCAGCAGCTTAAGGGACAGGGAAGCCCGTTATGGCTACACCTTC. Translation: CASSLRDREARYGYTF. The full variable domain, in which reference TRBV7-9 and TRBJ1-2 provide the parts outside the CDR3, is DTGVSQNPRHKITKRGQNVTFRCDPISEHNRLYWYRQTLGQGPEFLTYFQNEAQLEKSRLLSDRFSAERPKGSFSTLEIQRTEQGDSAMYLCASSLRDREARYGYTFGSGTRLTVV.

This clonotype appeared a few times. The rearrangement uses TRBV7-8 and TRBJ1-2, with a possible D match to TRBD1 (6 bases). V was cut by 3 bases and J by 6 bases, with 14 bases left in between. CDR1 is SGHVS and CDR2 is FQNEAQ in the germline V gene. This CDR3 is built from 14 residues. CDR3 sequence (DNA): TGTGCCAGCAGCTTGGGGGGGCTTGGTCATGGCTACACCTTC. It specifies CASSLGGLGHGYTF.

The DNA for the CDR3 is TGTGCCAGCAGTTACTCCTTGCCGACTAGCGGGATGAACAATGAGCAGTTCTTC. Protein sequence: CASSYSLPTSGMNNEQFF. This chain links TRBV6-5 with TRBJ2-1; 11 bases match TRBD2. Trimming cost V 0 bases and J 5 bases; bases outside gene matches: 9. Germline V gene lookup returns CDR1 MNHEY and CDR2 SVGAGI. The CDR3 covers 18 residues.

The chain uses TRBV2 and TRBJ2-7; D gene unclear. Germline V lookup: CDR1 SNHLY, CDR2 FYNNEI. The CDR3 sequence is 14 residues long. V was clipped by 3 bases and J by 3 bases, with 12 bases between them. The CDR3 reads CASSDKGRVYEQYV. CDR3 nucleotides: TGTGCCAGCAGTGATAAGGGTCGCGTCTACGAGCAGTACGTC.

This sequence joins TRBV7-6 and TRBJ2-1; no reliable D call. The V end was cut by 1 base, the J end by 6 bases, with 10 bases between. The CDR3 length is 14 residues. The germline gives CDR1 SGHVS, CDR2 FNYEAQ. This CDR3 reads CASSLEAASNEQFF. Here the CDR3 DNA reads TGTGCCAGCAGCTTAGAGGCGGCGAGCAATGAGCAGTTCTTC.

Ten or more counts support this clonotype. The J gene is TRBJ1-6, the V gene TRBV12-3 or TRBV12-4; D call uncertain. The CDR3 totals 13 residues. V was pared by 5 bases and J by 8 bases, with 10 bases between. CDR3 loop: CASSPDGDSPLHF. For the CDR3, the DNA is TGTGCCAGCAGTCCGGACGGTGATTCACCCCTCCACTTT.

This clonotype showed up just a few times. The chain joins TRBV7-9 to TRBJ2-1; 9 bases line up with TRBD2. Germline V lookup: CDR1 SEHNR, CDR2 FQNEAQ (reference sequence). CDR3 length equals 17 residues. V was clipped by 5 bases and J by 0 bases; unmatched bases: 8. The CDR3 spells CASSNPSGESSYNEQFF. For the CDR3, the DNA is TGTGCCAGCAGCAATCCTAGCGGGGAGAGCTCCTACAATGAGCAGTTCTTC.

The CDR3 here is CASCPVEDSLDGYTF. DNA of the CDR3: TGTGCCAGCTGCCCCGTCGAGGACTCCCTCGATGGCTACACCTTC. The chain uses TRBV3-1 and TRBJ1-2, with unresolved D. V lost 8 bases, J lost 6 bases, and 22 bases lay in between. Per germline, CDR1 LGHDT and CDR2 YNNKEL (reference sequence). This CDR3 is built from 15 residues.

The chain employs TRBV12-3 or TRBV12-4 and TRBJ2-3, with 11 positions matching TRBD2. J gave up 1 base and V 3 bases, and 18 bases lay outside the gene matches. CDR3 length: 21 amino acids. CDR3 amino acids: CASSLGTQINPGLAGTDTQYF. In DNA, the CDR3 is TGTGCCAGCAGTTTGGGGACACAAATTAATCCGGGACTAGCGGGCACAGATACGCAGTATTTT.

This clonotype was seen only a few times. V is TRBV10-3 and J is TRBJ2-3; 7 bases agree with TRBD2. Germline CDR1 ENHRY, CDR2 SYGVKD. The CDR3 has 13 residues. V lost 7 bases to trimming and J lost 4 bases; unmatched junction nucleotides: 5. CDR3 in amino acids: CAITGLVSDTQYF. The CDR3 coding sequence is TGTGCCATCACCGGACTAGTTTCAGATACGCAGTATTTT.

Ten or more counts support this clonotype. V usage is TRBV7-9 and J usage is TRBJ2-2, with TRBD1 matching over 7 bases. CDR1 and CDR2 (germline): SEHNR, FQNEAQ (reference sequence). V was pared by 6 bases and J by 3 bases, with 4 bases of the junction left unmatched. The CDR3 covers 14 residues. The DNA for the CDR3 is TGTGCCAGCAGTTCCCAGGGGGACACCGGGGAGCTGTTTTTT. Its translation: CASSSQGDTGELFF.

This clonotype was counted a few times. V is TRBV15 and J is TRBJ2-4; the D gene is possibly TRBD2 (5 bases). This CDR3 spans 12 amino acids. Germline V gives CDR1 LNHNV, CDR2 YYDKDF (reference sequence). The V gene lost 5 bases and the J gene lost 9 bases, with 11 bases spanning the gap. The CDR3 here is CATSEAEAIQYF. CDR3 sequence (DNA): TGTGCCACCAGCGAAGCGGAGGCCATTCAGTACTTC. Filled out from reference TRBV15 and TRBJ2-4, the complete variable domain reads DAMVIQNPRYQVTQFGKPVTLSCSQTLNHNVMYWYQQKSSQAPKLLFHYYDKDFNNEADTPDNFQSRRPNTSFCFLDIRSPGLGDTAMYLCATSEAEAIQYFGAGTRLSVL.

The gene calls are TRBV20-1 and TRBJ2-3; TRBD2 aligns across 8 bases. Germline lookup yields CDR1 DFQATT and CDR2 SNEGSKA (reference sequence). This CDR3 has 17 amino acids. The trim removed 6 bases at V and 0 bases at J, leaving 14 bases unmatched. CDR3 nucleotide sequence: TGCAGTGCCACCCCCCTGGAACTAGCGGCTAGCACAGATACGCAGTATTTT. As protein: CSATPLELAASTDTQYF.

The rearrangement links TRBV20-1 to TRBJ2-5; D gene uncertain. Trimming removed 6 bases from V and 5 bases from J, with 10 bases in between. The CDR3 has 11 amino acids. Germline CDR1 reads DFQATT; CDR2 reads SNEGSKA (reference sequence). CDR3 protein: CSAEPGETQYF. Here the CDR3 DNA reads TGCAGTGCCGAGCCTGGGGAGACCCAGTACTTC.

This clonotype was picked up many times. V and J are TRBV20-1 and TRBJ2-2; D gene ambiguous. Per the germline V gene, CDR1 is DFQATT and CDR2 is SNEGSKA (reference sequence). This CDR3 has 14 amino acids. V lost 3 bases and J lost 0, with 8 bases in between. In DNA form, the CDR3 reads TGCAGTGCTAGTCGGAGCTCGAACACCGGGGAGCTGTTTTTT. This codes for CSASRSSNTGELFF.

This chain uses TRBV7-9 with TRBJ2-3; D may match TRBD1 or TRBD2 (5 bases each). The CDR3 covers 15 residues. The germline gives CDR1 SEHNR, CDR2 FQNEAQ (reference sequence). Trimming took off 1 base at V and 4 bases at J, with 12 bases between the two ends. The CDR3 sequence: CASSLGDPSADTQYF. Here the CDR3 DNA reads TGTGCCAGCAGCTTAGGGGACCCCTCAGCAGATACGCAGTATTTT.

V and J are TRBV7-9 and TRBJ2-2, with D possibly TRBD1 on 6 matching bases. V lost 5 bases and J 7 bases, leaving 14 bases between the germline ends. Germline V gene lookup returns CDR1 SEHNR and CDR2 FQNEAQ (reference sequence). CDR3 length: 14 amino acids. CDR3 sequence (DNA): TGTGCCAGCAGCCCCAACAGGGTTGGCGGGGAGCTGTTTTTT. Its protein is CASSPNRVGGELFF. The entire variable domain, with the rest obtained from reference TRBV7-9 and TRBJ2-2, is as follows: DTGVSQNPRHKITKRGQNVTFRCDPISEHNRLYWYRQTLGQGPEFLTYFQNEAQLEKSRLLSDRFSAERPKGSFSTLEIQRTEQGDSAMYLCASSPNRVGGELFFGEGSRLTVL.

There are a few counts of this clonotype. The chain combines TRBV5-1 with TRBJ1-5, with D tentatively TRBD1 (6 bases). Per the germline V gene, CDR1 is SGHRS and CDR2 is YFSETQ. CDR3 size: 14 residues. With 3 bases removed from V and 3 bases from J, the gap between germline ends came to 10 bases. CDR3 protein: CASSYGQPNQPQHF. CDR3 nucleotide sequence: TGCGCCAGCAGCTATGGACAGCCCAATCAGCCCCAGCATTTT. Full variable domain (remainder filled in from reference TRBV5-1 and TRBJ1-5): KAGVTQTPRYLIKTRGQQVTLSCSPISGHRSVSWYQQTPGQGLQFLFEYFSETQRNKGNFPGRFSGRQFSNSRSEMNVSTLELGDSALYLCASSYGQPNQPQHFGDGTRLSIL.

This clonotype was detected only a few times. The CDR3 DNA sequence: TGTGCCATCAGTGACGGGACTATCGGGGTGGACAATGAGCAGTTCTTC. This translates into CAISDGTIGVDNEQFF. The chain couples TRBV10-3 to TRBJ2-1, with 7 nucleotides matching TRBD2. This CDR3 region has 16 residues. Germline V gives CDR1 ENHRY, CDR2 SYGVKD. With V trimmed by 3 bases and J by 5 bases, 10 bases remained unmatched.

The chain couples TRBV13 to TRBJ1-2; 10 bases are shared with TRBD1. CDR3 length: 16 amino acids. Germline trimming cut 5 bases from V and 8 bases from J; bases unmatched to any gene: 14. The germline CDR1 and CDR2 sequences are PRHDT and FYEKMQ (reference sequence). The CDR3 protein is CASSLRTSGTGVGYTF. DNA for the CDR3: TGTGCCAGCAGCCTCAGAACGTCCGGGACAGGGGTAGGCTACACCTTC.

A few counts support this clonotype. This chain connects TRBV12-3 or TRBV12-4 to TRBJ2-1, with D perhaps TRBD2 (6 bases). This CDR3 is 15 amino acids long. Between the trimmed V and J ends, which lost 7 bases and 5 bases, there was a span of 18 bases. CDR3 in amino acids: CASTLSGGNNNEQFF. The CDR3 DNA is TGTGCCAGCACCCTGTCTGGCGGGAATAACAATGAGCAGTTCTTC.

This clonotype turned up a few times. The chain combines TRBV20-1 with TRBJ2-7, with 10 positions matching TRBD1. Germline V gives CDR1 DFQATT, CDR2 SNEGSKA (reference sequence). V was clipped by 3 bases and J by 2 bases; unmatched bases: 7. This CDR3 contains 15 residues. The CDR3 bases are TGCAGTGCTAGTCATCCCGGACAGGGGGCCTACGAGCAGTACGTC. It is translated as CSASHPGQGAYEQYV.